This T cell receptor (beta chain) was captured in a study of CXCR3-negative and CXCR3-positive naive CD8 T cells (dated by TCRdb to 2018 to 2020). With regard to the full study: In total, 130 million to 150 million TRB reads were obtained, which works out to roughly 1.5 +/- 0.3 million reads per library. The TRBV-TRBJ cluster analysis covered naive subsets from about 5 donors and memory cells from 3 donors. Diversity and physicochemical repertoire analyses were performed on around twelve donors pooled from two independent experiments. General findings and caveats noted by the study authors: Similar TRBV-TRBJ usage was shown by naive CXCR3-negative and CXCR3-positive cells from the same donor, whereas distinct patterns were shown by memory cells. Surface CD5, linked to self-reactivity in mice, was comparable between naive subsets; TCR interaction strength was therefore also inferred from TRB CDR3 physicochemical properties. Comparably high repertoire diversity was found in both naive subsets, whereas much lower repertoire diversity was found in memory CD8+ T cells. Freshly isolated PBMCs were used for most assays because CXCR3 expression partially decreased after cryopreservation. TRB CDR3s from CXCR3-positive naive cells showed higher hydrophobicity (lower Kidera factor 4), lower energy, and higher strength and volume indices than CXCR3-negative naive cells.

Sequenced using a NextSeq 550. The Human TCR Profiling Kit (MiLaboratory) was used to make UMI-labeled 5' RACE TRB cDNA libraries. cDNA synthesis used the entire amount of extracted RNA, and PCR amplification then used the entire amount of cDNA produced. The libraries were made side by side, with each library going through the same number of PCR cycles. As for the authors' bioinformatics: With a requirement of at least two reads per UMI, MIGEC and MiXCR extracted about 50,000 +/- 10,000 unique UMI-labeled TRB cDNA molecules per library. Each library averaged about 40,000 +/- 10,000 functional in-frame TRB CDR3 nucleotide clonotypes without stop codons. After downsampling to 5000 UMI-labeled TRB molecules per sample, diversity metrics, including normalized Shannon-Wiener and Chao1, were computed in VDJtools. VDJtools was used to calculate clonotype-size-weighted physicochemical properties of the central five CDR3 residues, namely interaction energy, strength, volume and Kidera factor 4. TCRdb reanalyzed the reads, keeping one entry per CDR3 protein sequence and omitting DNA. TCRdb, not the original authors, processed these V and J calls. In this sample's table one finds roughly 110,000 distinct CDR3 sequences. The biggest ten clones account for 0.38% of the sample.

For every CD8+ T cell subset, 250,000 to 300,000 cells were flow-sorted straight into RLT lysis buffer, and each subset was sorted in triplicate. To exclude memory contaminants, naive CD8+ T cells were stringently defined as CD45RO-CCR7+CD27+CD95-. Peripheral blood mononuclear cells were isolated from buffy coats using standard density gradient centrifugation. Naive CXCR3-negative and CXCR3-positive CD8+ T cells were flow-sorted on a FACSAria III. An RNeasy Mini Kit was used to extract total RNA from the sorted cells. Taken from cysteine to phenylalanine, the CDR3 has 16 residues. Only the protein sequence is given. CDR1 and CDR2 are drawn from the germline V gene: MNHEY, SVGAGI. Note on this clonotype: It lacks a known antigen.

The sample was naive CXCR3+ CD8+ T cells from blood. The sample's cell subset or site, from its label and the paper: CD45RO-CCR7+CD27+CD95- naive CD8+ T cells expressing CXCR3 (TNR3+). The origin of this receptor is a human donor in good health. Some clones in this sample may be carry-over from other donors' samples. The sequence links TRBV6-5 to TRBJ2-2; without DNA, the TCRdb call of TRBD2 cannot be checked. CDR3 reads: CASSYWQGLNTGELFF.